The TCR beta chain under discussion was sequenced for a study of monozygotic twins with inflammatory bowel disease. The CDR3 extends over 15 amino acids. Each CDR3 protein gets one entry in TCRdb, which reprocessed the 5' RACE reads and gives no DNA. This sample's table has around 380,000 distinct CDR3 sequences. The clonotype was recovered from a human donor with ulcerative colitis or Crohn's disease, or a healthy co-twin of an affected twin (not recorded which). The V and J genes are TRBV12-3 or TRBV12-4 and TRBJ2-7. The sequenced sample consisted of blood. CDR3 in amino acids: CASSSEIVRPYEQYF.